What follows are 8 T cell receptor beta chains derived from one specimen sequenced in a study of CD8+CD57+ T cells in acquired aplastic anemia. Genomic DNA, the template, was used for profiling of the TCR beta VDJ and CDR3. TCRdb reprocessed the reads via MiXCR and lists one record per CDR3 protein. Of about 190,000 distinct CDR3 sequences detected, 55% to 70% appear once; the ten largest clones hold under 60%. Sequencing was carried out using sorted CD4+, CD8+, or CD8+CD57+ T cells (not recorded which) from PBMCs. These receptors came from a human donor with severe aplastic anemia or a healthy control (not recorded which).

This clonotype has only a few counts. V gene TRBV25-1 combines with J gene TRBJ2-6; D is possibly TRBD1 (6 bases). The CDR3 extends over 17 amino acids. V shed 1 base and J shed 2 bases, with 12 bases lying between them. CDR1 is MGHDK, CDR2 SYGVNS, per germline. The CDR3 nucleotides are TGTGCCAGCAGTGAATTGGACAGTTTCCCTGGGGCCAACGTCCTGACTTTC. It yields the protein CASSELDSFPGANVLTF.

The J gene is TRBJ2-2, the V gene TRBV12-3 or TRBV12-4; D is perhaps TRBD2 (5 bases). CDR3 length: 15 amino acids. V lost 1 base and J 1 base, leaving 7 bases between the germline ends. The CDR3 sequence: CASSLVALNTGELFF. In DNA, the CDR3 is TGTGCCAGCAGTTTAGTAGCGTTGAACACCGGGGAGCTGTTTTTT.

The chain has TRBV2 and TRBJ2-3, with 7 nucleotides matching TRBD2. Germline CDR1 reads SNHLY; CDR2 reads FYNNEI. The CDR3 is 15 residues long. Trimming at V came to 8 bases and at J to 0 bases, leaving 8 bases not matched to a gene. This CDR3 is CASLGDYQSTDTQYF. CDR3 nucleotide sequence: TGTGCCAGCTTGGGGGACTACCAAAGCACAGATACGCAGTATTTT.

The chain links TRBV7-9 to TRBJ2-5, with D unresolved. Germline-derived CDR1 and CDR2 are SEHNR and FQNEAQ (reference sequence). V was clipped by 5 bases and J by 5 bases, with 18 bases between them. CDR3 size: 15 residues. The CDR3: CASSTSGPPRETQYF. CDR3 coding DNA: TGTGCCAGCAGCACATCGGGCCCCCCGAGGGAGACCCAGTACTTC.

This clonotype was seen a handful of times. The rearrangement uses TRBV10-3 and TRBJ2-3; D not certain. The CDR3 is 14 amino acids. Germline V gene data show CDR1 as ENHRY and CDR2 as SYGVKD. V gave up 4 bases and J gave up 8 bases, with 16 bases separating them. CDR3 sequence reads: CAISVSSVSGTQYF. Written as DNA, the CDR3 is TGTGCCATCAGTGTATCAAGCGTCTCGGGTACGCAGTATTTT.

This clonotype was seen only a few times. This sequence joins TRBV20-1 and TRBJ1-2; no firm D call. The ends were cut back, 0 bases at V and 4 bases at J, with 12 bases in the middle. The CDR3 runs to 14 residues. The germline gives CDR1 DFQATT, CDR2 SNEGSKA (reference sequence). This CDR3 reads CSARDPDSSYGYTF. The DNA for the CDR3 is TGCAGTGCTAGAGATCCGGATTCCTCCTATGGCTACACCTTC.

The sample holds a few counts of this clonotype. Because it lacks the conserved phenylalanine or tryptophan at the end, this CDR3 is likely a read error. The chain uses TRBV7-2 and TRBJ1-2; TRBD1 matches 9 bases. Germline V gene sequence: CDR1 SGHTA, CDR2 FQGNSA. This CDR3 has 15 amino acids. The CDR3 DNA sequence: TGTGCCAGTAGCTTAGCGGGACAGGGAAGCTATGGCTACACCCTC. Its translation: CASSLAGQGSYGYTL.

The chain is built from TRBV25-1 and TRBJ1-1, with 9 bases that match TRBD1. The J segment lost 3 bases and the V segment lost 10 bases, leaving 12 bases of the junction unmatched. This CDR3 spans 15 amino acids. The germline V gene encodes CDR1 MGHDK and CDR2 SYGVNS. The CDR3 DNA is TGTGCCACCACGAGGACAGGGGCGAGGGACACTGAAGCTTTCTTT. It codes for CATTRTGARDTEAFF.